These T cell receptor beta chains were read from a single sample in a study of cytomegalovirus exposure and HLA in healthy donors. Assay used: immunoSEQ multiplex PCR; TCRdb lists only in-frame clones, some missing. Of about 64,000 clones listed, over 85% are singletons. Input material: PBMCs. The receptors originated from a woman in her late teens or twenties in good health and CMV-seropositive. Each CDR3 is given with its conserved first and last residue. Each record gives: V gene, clone size, J gene, CDR3 protein. Some rows mark clone size as missing; the rest say once, few, many or name a class of expanded clone.

TRBV19	-	TRBJ1-3	CASRQGHLRSGNTIYF
TRBV7-3	-	TRBJ1-2	CASSASGTVGGYTF
TRBV19	-	TRBJ1-4	CASSIVTRTNEKLFF
TRBV6-5	-	TRBJ1-1	CASSYSGTGGTEAFF
TRBV30	-	TRBJ1-3	CAWISSGNTIYF
TRBV2	-	TRBJ2-7	CASTLGQGASYEQYF
TRBV28	-	TRBJ1-3	CASSFEGLGSGNTIYF
TRBV28	-	TRBJ2-3	CASSDPGLAIDTQYF
TRBV4-1	once	TRBJ1-1	CASSHYRAPEAFF
TRBV7-9	-	TRBJ1-2	CASSGQSTYYGYTF
TRBV6-5	-	TRBJ1-1	CASVTTGLNTEAFF
TRBV5-2	-	TRBJ1-5	CASSVPGQPQHF
TRBV4-1	-	TRBJ1-5	CASSQDRGTGFNQPQHF
TRBV2	-	TRBJ2-7	CASSEGVRYEQYF
TRBV29-1	-	TRBJ2-7	CSVPGRSSYEQYF
TRBV2	-	TRBJ2-5	CASSSGEETQYF
TRBV5-1	-	TRBJ2-7	CASRTYGTIGYEQYF
TRBV27	-	TRBJ2-7	CASSFGGTTYEQYF
TRBV11-3	-	TRBJ1-1	CASSLTVHTEAFF
TRBV28	-	TRBJ2-1	CASSSRGEWGRTPTRSYNEQFF
TRBV11-2	few	TRBJ2-7	CASSRPLITGLNEQYF
TRBV5-1	-	TRBJ2-2	CASSLAGVAGKLSGELFF
TRBV23-1	-	TRBJ2-7	CASETRDRGYYEQYF
TRBV9	-	TRBJ2-7	CASSVAWGPYEQYF
TRBV11-2	-	TRBJ2-7	CASSEGLAGGFYEQYF